The clone carrying this T cell receptor beta chain has a single count. Naive CD8 isolation took CD45RO-negative cells positively selected for CCR7 and excluded terminally differentiated effector memory CD45RA+ cells. This entry belongs to a study of shared clonotypes between healthy human individuals. Assay used: immunoSEQ multiplex PCR; TCRdb lists only in-frame clones, some missing. The table lists around 1.9 million clones, about 93% of them singletons, with approximately 1.7% in the top ten. Losses at the gene ends were 7 bases for V and 3 bases for J; bases not matched to a gene: 5. The germline CDR1 and CDR2 sequences are MGHRA and YSYEKL. CDR3 length: 14 amino acids.

The sequence was collected from a man younger than 30 in good health. Some clones in this sample may be carry-over from other donors' samples. This chain links TRBV4-1 with TRBJ2-1; the match to TRBD2 covers 8 bases. Sequencing input: naive CD8+ T cells from PBMCs. The DNA for the CDR3 is TGCGCCAGCACACTAGCGGAGAACTACAATGAGCAGTTCTTC. It encodes CASTLAENYNEQFF.